This T cell receptor beta chain appears in the sequencing data of a study of regulatory T cells in long-lasting Graves disease. Study background: The study enrolled newly diagnosed Graves' patients on antithyroid drugs under 3 months.

CDR3 size: 16 residues. CDR1 MGHRA and CDR2 YSYEKL come from the germline V gene. V lost 0 bases to trimming and J lost 2 bases; unmatched junction nucleotides: 6. This clonotype was seen ten or more times. Through Arm-PCR of CDR3 regions and iRepertoire HTBI primers, TCR beta libraries were built. Each CDR3 protein is one row after TCRdb ran MiXCR on the multiplex PCR reads. The sample has around 500,000 distinct CDR3 sequences, more than 10% seen once; the top ten hold roughly 9.3%. The time point was: newly diagnosed GD, antithyroid drugs for less than 3 months. Extracted PBMC RNA gave rise to the TCR library. The same data also went into a second study, on T cells in Graves' hyperthyroidism and ophthalmopathy. As reported in that work: For Graves' hyperthyroidism to be stable, ophthalmopathy could not progress within 18 months.

The TCR originated in a woman in her thirties with Graves disease. The rearrangement links TRBV4-1 to TRBJ1-1, with 7 positions matching TRBD1. The sample in question was peripheral blood mononuclear cells (PBMCs), obtained at new diagnosis, from a patient treated with antithyroid drugs. Here the CDR3 reads CASSQDLQGLNTEAFF. CDR3 sequence (DNA): TGCGCCAGCAGCCAAGATCTACAGGGGTTAAACACTGAAGCTTTCTTT.